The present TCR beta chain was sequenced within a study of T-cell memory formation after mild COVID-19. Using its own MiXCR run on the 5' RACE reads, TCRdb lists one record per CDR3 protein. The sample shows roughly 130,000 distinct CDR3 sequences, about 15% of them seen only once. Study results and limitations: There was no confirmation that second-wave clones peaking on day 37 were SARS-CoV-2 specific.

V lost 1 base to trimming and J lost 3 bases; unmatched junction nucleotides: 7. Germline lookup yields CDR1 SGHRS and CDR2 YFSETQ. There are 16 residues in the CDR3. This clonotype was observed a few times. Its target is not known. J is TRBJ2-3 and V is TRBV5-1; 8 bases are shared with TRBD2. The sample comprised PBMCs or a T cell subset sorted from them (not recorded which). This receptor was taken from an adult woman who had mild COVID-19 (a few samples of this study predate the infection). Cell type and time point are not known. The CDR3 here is CASSLFPGGSTDTQYF. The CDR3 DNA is TGCGCCAGCAGCTTGTTTCCGGGAGGGAGTACAGATACGCAGTATTTT.